This entry is about one TCR beta chain. The specificity of this receptor is unknown. No per-base quality is available; no much larger clone lies one base away. Reading the label with the study, this specimen's treatment or condition is: allogeneic hematopoietic cell transplantation with graft depleted of TCRalphabeta T cells and CD19 B cells. The children who served as transplant recipients had been given grafts of TCRalphabeta/CD19-depleted allogeneic hematopoietic cells. These data come from a study of T-cell reconstitution after alpha-beta-depleted transplantation in children (dated by TCRdb to about 2016). General notes on the study: Using TCR repertoire profiling, the study quantitatively followed how T-cell immune reconstitution unfolded in children after TCRalphabeta/CD19-depleted allogeneic hematopoietic cell transplantation.

Results and caveats for the whole study, not just this receptor: The frequencies of hyperexpanded clones fell over the following months, and after one year, T-cell counts and TCRbeta diversity were mostly attributed to newly produced T cells. The high TCRbeta diversity at day 60 in some patients was ascribed to recipient T cells and intrathymic progenitors that had survived conditioning. Apparently early alphabetaT-cell count recovery about two months after transplant reportedly relied on only several hundred rapidly expanded clones derived from non-depleted graft cells.

V is shortened by 1 base, J by 3 bases, and the region joining them spans 16 bases. The germline V gene (reference sequence) specifies DFQATT as CDR1 and SNEGSKA as CDR2. The CDR3, from cysteine to phenylalanine, totals 16 residues. The retained sequence is limited to the CDR3, 48 bases, with the frame set at the first base. The library was obtained by PCR. The sequencer was an Illumina HiSeq 2500. Molecular barcoding was employed in the preparation of TCR libraries, with unique molecular identifiers being used to normalize TCRbeta repertoire quantification. TCRdb itself trimmed the public reads at Q25 with fastp, ran MiXCR and retained productive beta chains. Rows are unified per CDR3 protein, each entry keeping the most common DNA and genes. This sample gives hundreds of thousands of distinct CDR3 sequences in total; roughly 17% of them show up just once. The ten largest clones capture under 30% of the sample.

The clonotype comes from a boy in the first two years of life who had a stem cell transplant for Wiskott-Aldrich syndrome, so the T cells may come from the graft donor. The sample was PBMCs, mostly from graft donor cells, taken 360 days after TCRalphabeta/CD19-depleted stem cell transplant. The chain links TRBV20-1 with TRBJ1-3; the D gene assignment is ambiguous. The CDR3 protein sequence reads: CSARAYTGLGGNTIYF. Here is the DNA: TGCAGTGCTAGAGCCTACACCGGGCTAGGTGGAAACACCATATATTTT.